These 13 T cell receptor beta chains originate from one sample sequenced in a study of blood T cell repertoires in COVID-19. Profiling relied on immunoSEQ multiplex PCR, and the TCRdb table lists in-frame clones only, not all of them. The sample lists about 180,000 clones, about 91% occurring once. The sequencing sample was made of peripheral blood. The receptors derive from a woman between 45 and 60 years old with acute or convalescent COVID-19.

The chain joins TRBV21-1 to TRBJ1-1. TRBV21-1 represents a pseudogene. This CDR3 spans 15 amino acids. CDR3 region: CASSKARSRDTEAFF. CDR3 sequence (DNA): TGTGCCAGCAGCAAAGCCCGGTCCCGGGACACTGAAGCTTTCTTT.

The genes are TRBV7-8 and TRBJ2-7; possibly TRBD1 for D (7 bases). V was cut by 5 bases and J by 7 bases, with 21 bases left in between. Per germline, CDR1 SGHVS and CDR2 FQNEAQ. The length of the CDR3 is 15 residues. The CDR3 bases are TGTGCCAGCAGCAGTACGTCAGACAGGGCGGGGGAGCAGTACTTC. Amino acids: CASSSTSDRAGEQYF.

The gene calls are TRBV27 and TRBJ2-7, with a possible D match to TRBD1 (5 bases). Germline V lookup: CDR1 MNHEY, CDR2 SMNVEV (reference sequence). The CDR3 runs to 15 residues. With 3 bases removed from V and 2 bases from J, the gap between germline ends came to 14 bases. CDR3 region: CASSFGPPGTYEQYF. The CDR3 DNA follows: TGTGCCAGCAGTTTTGGGCCTCCAGGGACCTACGAGCAGTACTTC.

The J gene is TRBJ2-1, the V gene TRBV5-1, with 7 bases aligning to TRBD2. Germline values: CDR1 SGHRS, CDR2 YFSETQ. V shed 7 bases and J 0 bases; nucleotides not matched to a gene: 7. The length of the CDR3 is 15 residues. Here the CDR3 reads CASLREGSSYNEQFF. CDR3 DNA sequence: TGCGCCAGCCTTAGGGAGGGAAGCTCCTACAATGAGCAGTTCTTC.

The rearrangement uses TRBV4-3 and TRBJ1-2; D unclear. Per the germline V gene, CDR1 is LGHNA and CDR2 is YSLEER. There are 15 residues in the CDR3. Trimming cost V 0 bases and J 5 bases, with 13 bases left between them. The chain's CDR3 is CASSQEGQTRYGYTF. In nucleotides, the CDR3 is TGCGCCAGCAGCCAAGAAGGCCAGACAAGGTATGGCTACACCTTC.

This clone occurred a few times. The J gene is TRBJ2-2, the V gene TRBV24-1; perhaps TRBD2 as D (5 bases). The V end lost 2 bases, the J end lost 4 bases, and 13 bases lay between the germline ends. The V gene's germline CDR1 is KGHDR and CDR2 SFDVKD. This CDR3 has 16 amino acids. This CDR3 is CATSDWSGERTGELFF. The CDR3 coding sequence is TGTGCCACCAGTGATTGGTCCGGGGAACGCACCGGGGAGCTGTTTTTT.

This clone appeared a single time. The V call is TRBV7-9, the J call TRBJ2-7; 12 positions agree with TRBD1. After removal of 6 bases from V and 4 bases from J, the junction contained 7 bases not matched to a gene. This CDR3 spans 15 amino acids. Germline values: CDR1 SEHNR, CDR2 FQNEAQ (reference sequence). The CDR3 sequence: CASSSRDRGLYEQYF. In nucleotides, the CDR3 is TGTGCCAGCAGTTCCCGGGACAGGGGGCTATACGAGCAGTACTTC.

This chain connects TRBV4-1 to TRBJ2-7; 11 bases are a match to TRBD2. Germline CDR1 is MGHRA and CDR2 is YSYEKL. This CDR3 is built from 16 residues. Germline trimming cut 1 base from V and 4 bases from J; bases unmatched to any gene: 6. CDR3 residues: CASSQAASGGLYEQYF. CDR3 nucleotides: TGCGCCAGCAGCCAAGCTGCTAGCGGGGGGCTGTACGAGCAGTACTTC.

This chain connects TRBV4-1 to TRBJ1-1; D remains ambiguous. This CDR3 is built from 15 residues. Trimming took off 4 bases at V and 1 base at J, with 13 bases between the two ends. In germline, CDR1 is MGHRA, CDR2 YSYEKL. In DNA, the CDR3 is TGCGCCAGCAGCCCAGGCGACACCGAGAACACTGAAGCTTTCTTT. Translating gives CASSPGDTENTEAFF.

V gene TRBV5-1 combines with J gene TRBJ2-7, with 10 bases that match TRBD2. Germline values: CDR1 SGHRS, CDR2 YFSETQ. The ends lost 0 bases at V and 0 bases at J; junction bases unmatched: 3. This CDR3 spans 16 amino acids. The CDR3 here is CASSLALAGVSYEQYF. CDR3 coding DNA: TGCGCCAGCAGCTTGGCCCTAGCGGGAGTCTCCTACGAGCAGTACTTC.

The rearrangement joins TRBV7-2 to TRBJ1-1; D is perhaps TRBD1 (6 bases). The CDR3 runs 16 residues. Germline V lookup: CDR1 SGHTA, CDR2 FQGNSA. The V and J ends lost 5 bases and 5 bases respectively, with 21 bases between them. This CDR3 is CASSPGVRGGGTEAFF. CDR3 nucleotides: TGTGCCAGCAGCCCAGGGGTCAGAGGGGGAGGGACTGAAGCTTTCTTT.

The V and J genes are TRBV6-2 or TRBV6-3 and TRBJ2-7; 8 bases are a match to TRBD1. CDR3 length: 14 residues. CDR1 is MNHEY and CDR2 is SVGEGT in the germline V gene. Trimming removed 2 bases from V and 11 bases from J; junction bases left unmatched: 11. CDR3 nucleotides: TGTGCCAGCAGTTACCTATTCTTGGGACAGGTAGAGTACTTC. This translates into CASSYLFLGQVEYF.

This clone turned up a few times. The chain has TRBV9 and TRBJ1-2; possibly TRBD1 for D (6 bases). This CDR3 spans 15 amino acids. V lost 0 bases, J lost 4 bases, and 13 bases lay in between. CDR1 is SGDLS, CDR2 YYNGEE, per germline. CDR3 loop: CASSVVPGQGYGYTF. In DNA, the CDR3 is TGTGCCAGCAGCGTAGTTCCGGGACAAGGCTATGGCTACACCTTC.